This T cell receptor beta chain was sequenced in a study of human T cells and chemical hapten exposure. Study context: Across the whole study, which lasted roughly five months, patients were given diphenylcyclopropenone on the scalp once a week. The variation in per-sample TCR yields arose mainly from small differences in pooled library volumes.

Germline V gene data show CDR1 as MGHRA and CDR2 as YSYEKL. This CDR3 has 13 residues. Trimming pared 1 base from V and 3 bases from J, leaving 4 bases between. Unique molecular identifiers were affixed to discrete cDNA molecules within the library. From the reads, TCRdb called clonotypes with MiXCR, one entry per CDR3 protein. The sample lists 4,800 or so distinct CDR3 sequences, 50% to 65% occurring once. Treatment in this sample: therapeutic diphenylcyclopropenone sensitization with weekly scalp DPC. Phlebotomy was performed prior to application of every patch test. The rearrangement joins TRBV4-1 to TRBJ1-5; D is undetermined. This specimen was whole blood, taken before DPC sensitization or 2, 6, or about 24 weeks after (not recorded which). The clonotype originates from an adult with alopecia areata. Some clones in this sample may be carry-over from other donors' samples. This table probably holds off-target reads from a library built for another chain. The CDR3 here is CASSQGLNQPQHF. CDR3 DNA: TGCGCCAGCAGCCAAGGGCTCAATCAGCCCCAGCATTTT.